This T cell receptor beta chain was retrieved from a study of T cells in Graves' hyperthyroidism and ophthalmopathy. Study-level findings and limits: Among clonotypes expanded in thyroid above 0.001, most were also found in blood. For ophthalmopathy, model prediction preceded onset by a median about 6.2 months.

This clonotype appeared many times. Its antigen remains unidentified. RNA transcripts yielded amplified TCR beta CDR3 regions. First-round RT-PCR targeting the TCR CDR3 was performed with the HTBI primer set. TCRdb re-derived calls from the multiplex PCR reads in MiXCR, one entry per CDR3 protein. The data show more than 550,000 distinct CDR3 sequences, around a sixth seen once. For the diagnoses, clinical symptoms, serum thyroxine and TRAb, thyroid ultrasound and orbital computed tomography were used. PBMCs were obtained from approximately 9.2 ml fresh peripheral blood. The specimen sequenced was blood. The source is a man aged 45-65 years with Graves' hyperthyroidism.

CDR3 protein: CASSPGGTGDIRAFF. CDR3 bases: TGTGCCAGCAGTCCTGGAGGAACAGGGGATATTAGGGCTTTCTTT. The rearrangement joins TRBV28 to TRBJ1-1; TRBD1 matches 7 bases. The CDR3 is 15 amino acids. The ends lost 5 bases at V and 11 bases at J; junction bases unmatched: 17. Germline V gives CDR1 MDHEN, CDR2 SYDVKM.